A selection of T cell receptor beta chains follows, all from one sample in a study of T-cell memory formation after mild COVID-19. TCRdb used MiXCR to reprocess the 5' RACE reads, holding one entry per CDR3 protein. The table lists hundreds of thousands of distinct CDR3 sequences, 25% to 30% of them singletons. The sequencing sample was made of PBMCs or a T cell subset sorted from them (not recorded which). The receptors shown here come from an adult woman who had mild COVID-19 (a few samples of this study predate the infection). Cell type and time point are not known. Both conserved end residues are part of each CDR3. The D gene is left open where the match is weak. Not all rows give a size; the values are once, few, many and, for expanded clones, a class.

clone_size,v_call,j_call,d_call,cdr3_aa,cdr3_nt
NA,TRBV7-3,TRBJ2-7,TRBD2,CASSLILAGGPYIEYYEQYF,TGTGCCAGCAGCTTAATCCTAGCGGGAGGGCCGTATATAGAATACTACGAGCAGTACTTC
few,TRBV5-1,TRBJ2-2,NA,CASSPNLGAHMWYTGELFF,TGCGCCAGCAGCCCCAACCTCGGGGCCCATATGTGGTACACCGGGGAGCTGTTTTTT
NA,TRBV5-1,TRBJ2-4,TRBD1,CASSLDGGTGNLNIQYF,TGCGCCAGCAGCTTGGATGGAGGGACAGGGAATTTGAACATTCAGTACTTC
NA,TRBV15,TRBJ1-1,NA,CATSRAPGTWNTEAFF,TGTGCCACCAGCAGGGCCCCGGGCACATGGAACACTGAAGCTTTCTTT
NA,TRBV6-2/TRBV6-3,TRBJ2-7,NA,CASSSDSLGSYEQYF,TGTGCCAGCAGTTCCGACAGTCTAGGATCCTACGAGCAGTACTTC
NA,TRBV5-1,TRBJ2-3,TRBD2,CASSPGLAGPGTQYF,TGCGCCAGCAGCCCCGGACTAGCGGGCCCCGGAACGCAGTATTTT
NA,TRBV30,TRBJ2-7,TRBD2,CAWLPTSGPYEQYF,TGTGCCTGGTTGCCGACTAGCGGACCCTACGAGCAGTACTTC
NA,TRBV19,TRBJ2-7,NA,CASSGHGTYEQYF,TGTGCCAGTAGTGGCCACGGTACCTACGAGCAGTACTTC
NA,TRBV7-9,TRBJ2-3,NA,CASSLARRDTQYF,TGTGCCAGCAGCTTAGCAAGACGAGATACGCAGTATTTT
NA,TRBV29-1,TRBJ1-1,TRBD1,CSGAGTGMRAEAFF,TGCAGCGGCGCCGGGACAGGGATGAGGGCTGAAGCTTTCTTT
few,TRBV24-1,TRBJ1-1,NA,CATGGLNTEAFF,TGTGCCACAGGGGGGTTGAACACTGAAGCTTTCTTT
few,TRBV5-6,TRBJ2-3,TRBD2,CASSRGGTSTDTQYF,TGTGCCAGCAGTCGGGGGGGCACTAGCACAGATACGCAGTATTTT
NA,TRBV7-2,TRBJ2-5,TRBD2,CASSLFSPGTSGGGWETQYF,TGTGCCAGCAGCCTCTTCTCTCCCGGGACTAGCGGGGGAGGATGGGAGACCCAGTACTTC
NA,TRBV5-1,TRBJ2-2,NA,CASSWIAENTGELFF,TGCGCCAGCAGCTGGATAGCCGAGAACACCGGGGAGCTGTTTTTT
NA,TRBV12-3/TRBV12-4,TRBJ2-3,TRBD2,CASSTQLAGGVTDTQYF,TGTGCCAGCAGTACTCAACTAGCGGGAGGTGTCACAGATACGCAGTATTTT
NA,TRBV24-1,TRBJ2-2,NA,CATSESSNTGELFF,TGTGCCACCAGTGAATCTTCGAACACCGGGGAGCTGTTTTTT
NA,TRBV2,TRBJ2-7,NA,CASSDYRDISYEQYF,TGTGCCAGCAGTGATTACCGGGACATCTCCTACGAGCAGTACTTC
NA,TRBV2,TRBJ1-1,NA,CASSAGPNTEAFF,TGTGCCAGCAGTGCCGGCCCGAACACTGAAGCTTTCTTT
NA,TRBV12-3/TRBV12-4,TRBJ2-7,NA,CASSLWGSEQYF,TGTGCCAGCAGTTTATGGGGTTCCGAGCAGTACTTC
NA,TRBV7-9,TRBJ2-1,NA,CASSFDPGVKQFF,TGTGCCAGCAGCTTCGACCCGGGGGTGAAGCAGTTCTTC
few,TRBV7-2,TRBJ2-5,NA,CASSLPPFRQTQYF,TGTGCCAGCAGCTTACCCCCCTTTCGACAGACCCAGTACTTC
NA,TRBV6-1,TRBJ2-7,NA,CATRTYEQYF,TGTGCCACTCGAACCTACGAGCAGTACTTC
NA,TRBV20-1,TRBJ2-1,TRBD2,CSARLMRLAGGPGNEQFF,TGCAGTGCTAGGCTAATGAGACTAGCGGGAGGGCCAGGCAATGAGCAGTTCTTC
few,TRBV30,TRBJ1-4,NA,CAWSMLREKLFF,TGTGCCTGGAGTATGCTGAGGGAAAAACTGTTTTTT
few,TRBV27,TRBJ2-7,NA,CASGQWGSPVEQYF,TGTGCCAGCGGACAGTGGGGGAGCCCTGTCGAGCAGTACTTC
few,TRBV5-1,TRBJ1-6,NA,CASSVGASYNSPLHF,TGCGCCAGCAGCGTAGGGGCGAGCTATAATTCACCCCTCCACTTT
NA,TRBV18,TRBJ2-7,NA,CASSPPVPYEQYF,TGTGCCAGCTCACCACCTGTACCCTACGAGCAGTACTTC
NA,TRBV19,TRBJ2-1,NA,CASPKSVGNEQFF,TGTGCCAGCCCCAAATCGGTAGGCAATGAGCAGTTCTTC